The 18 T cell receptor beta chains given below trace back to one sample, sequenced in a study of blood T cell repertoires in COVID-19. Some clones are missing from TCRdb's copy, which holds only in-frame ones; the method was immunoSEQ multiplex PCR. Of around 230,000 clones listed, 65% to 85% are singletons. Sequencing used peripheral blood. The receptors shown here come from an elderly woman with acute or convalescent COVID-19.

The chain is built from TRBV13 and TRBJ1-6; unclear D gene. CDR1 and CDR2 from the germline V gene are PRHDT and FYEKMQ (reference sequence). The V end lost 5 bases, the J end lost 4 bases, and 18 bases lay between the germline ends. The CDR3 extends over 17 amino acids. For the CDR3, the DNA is TGTGCCAGCAGCCCCCGGCGGGGAGATGGATATAATTCACCCCTCCACTTT. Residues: CASSPRRGDGYNSPLHF.

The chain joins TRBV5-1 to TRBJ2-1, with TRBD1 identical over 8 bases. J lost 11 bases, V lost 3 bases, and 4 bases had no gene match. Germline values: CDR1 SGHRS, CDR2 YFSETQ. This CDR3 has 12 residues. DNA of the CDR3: TGCGCCAGCAGCTGGGGACAGGAACAGCAGTTCTTC. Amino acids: CASSWGQEQQFF.

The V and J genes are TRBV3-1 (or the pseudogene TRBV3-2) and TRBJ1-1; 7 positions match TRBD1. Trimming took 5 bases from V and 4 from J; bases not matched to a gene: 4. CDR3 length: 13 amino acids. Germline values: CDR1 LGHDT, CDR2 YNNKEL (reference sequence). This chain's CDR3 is CASSSGGRTEAFF. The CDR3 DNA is TGTGCCAGCAGCTCAGGGGGACGCACTGAAGCTTTCTTT.

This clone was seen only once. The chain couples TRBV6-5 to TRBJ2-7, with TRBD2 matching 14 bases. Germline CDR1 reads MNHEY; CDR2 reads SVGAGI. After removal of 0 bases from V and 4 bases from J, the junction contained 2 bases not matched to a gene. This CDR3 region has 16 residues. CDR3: CASSYSGLAGVYEQYF. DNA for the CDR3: TGTGCCAGCAGTTACTCGGGACTAGCGGGAGTATACGAGCAGTACTTC.

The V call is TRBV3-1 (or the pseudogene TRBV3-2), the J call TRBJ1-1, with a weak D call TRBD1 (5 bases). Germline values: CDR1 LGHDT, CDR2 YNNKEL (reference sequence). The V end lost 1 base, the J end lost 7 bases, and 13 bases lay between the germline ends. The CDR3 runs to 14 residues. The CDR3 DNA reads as TGTGCCAGCAGCCAAGGCCAATCCGGGGGTGAAGCTTTCTTT. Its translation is CASSQGQSGGEAFF.

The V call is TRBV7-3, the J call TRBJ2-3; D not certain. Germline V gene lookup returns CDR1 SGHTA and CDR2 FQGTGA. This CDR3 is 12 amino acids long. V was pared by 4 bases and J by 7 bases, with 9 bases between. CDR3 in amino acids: CASSSTGYTQYF. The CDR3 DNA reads TGTGCCAGCAGCTCTACGGGTTATACGCAGTATTTT.

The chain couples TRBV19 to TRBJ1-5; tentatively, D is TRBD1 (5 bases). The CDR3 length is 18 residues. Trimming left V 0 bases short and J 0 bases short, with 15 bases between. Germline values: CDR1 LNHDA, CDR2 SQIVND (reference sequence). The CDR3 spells CASSIDRGARHSNQPQHF. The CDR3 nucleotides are TGTGCCAGTAGTATAGATAGGGGTGCCAGGCATAGCAATCAGCCCCAGCATTTT. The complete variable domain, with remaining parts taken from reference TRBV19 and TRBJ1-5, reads DGGITQSPKYLFRKEGQNVTLSCEQNLNHDAMYWYRQDPGQGLRLIYYSQIVNDFQKGDIAEGYSVSREKKESFPLTVTSAQKNPTAFYLCASSIDRGARHSNQPQHFGDGTRLSIL.

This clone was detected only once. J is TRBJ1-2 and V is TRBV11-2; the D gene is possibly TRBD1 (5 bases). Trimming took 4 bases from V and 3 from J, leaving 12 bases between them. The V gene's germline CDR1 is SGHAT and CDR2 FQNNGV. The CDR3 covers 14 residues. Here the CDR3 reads CASSWRGLDYGYTF. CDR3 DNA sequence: TGTGCCAGCAGCTGGCGGGGCCTCGACTATGGCTACACCTTC.

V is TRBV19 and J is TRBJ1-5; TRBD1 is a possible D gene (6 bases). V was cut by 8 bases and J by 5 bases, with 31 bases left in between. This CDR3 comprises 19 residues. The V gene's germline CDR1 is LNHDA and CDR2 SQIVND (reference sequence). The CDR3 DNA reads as TGTGCCAGTTCTGCCGGGACACTTTTCGTATTGCGTCCCCATCAGCCCCAGCATTTT. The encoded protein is CASSAGTLFVLRPHQPQHF.

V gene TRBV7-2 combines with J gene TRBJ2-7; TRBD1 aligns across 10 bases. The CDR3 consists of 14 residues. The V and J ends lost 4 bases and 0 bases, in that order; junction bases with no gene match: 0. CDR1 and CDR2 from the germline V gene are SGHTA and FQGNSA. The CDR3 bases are TGTGCCAGCAGCTGGACAGGGGGCTCCTACGAGCAGTACTTC. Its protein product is CASSWTGGSYEQYF.

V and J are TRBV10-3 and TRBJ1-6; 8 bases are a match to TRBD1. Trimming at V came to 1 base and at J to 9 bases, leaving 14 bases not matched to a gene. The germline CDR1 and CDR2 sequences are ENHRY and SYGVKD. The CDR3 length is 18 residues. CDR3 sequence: CAISELDREFGGGSPLHF. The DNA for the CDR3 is TGTGCCATCAGTGAGTTGGACAGGGAGTTCGGGGGTGGTTCACCCCTCCACTTT.

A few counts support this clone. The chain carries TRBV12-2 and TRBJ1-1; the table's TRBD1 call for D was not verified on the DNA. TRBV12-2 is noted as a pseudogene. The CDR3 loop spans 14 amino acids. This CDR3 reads CASRLLRGQGKAFF. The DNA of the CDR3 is TGTGCAAGTCGCCTATTACGTGGACAGGGGAAGGCTTTCTTT.

CDR3 sequence: CASSIASSGMETQYF. The CDR3 nucleotides are TGTGCCAGTAGTATCGCTTCTAGCGGGATGGAGACCCAGTACTTC. This chain uses TRBV19 with TRBJ2-5; TRBD2 agrees at 9 bases. J gave up 5 bases and V 3 bases, and 7 bases lay outside the gene matches. Germline V CDR1 and CDR2: LNHDA, SQIVND (reference sequence). There are 15 residues in the CDR3.

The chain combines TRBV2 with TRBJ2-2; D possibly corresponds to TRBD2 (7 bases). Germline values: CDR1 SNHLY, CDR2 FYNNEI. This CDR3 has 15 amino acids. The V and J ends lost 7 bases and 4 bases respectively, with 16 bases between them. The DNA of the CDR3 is TGTGCCAGCAAACGGGGAGGGGGGCTCACCGGGGAGCTGTTTTTT. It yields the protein CASKRGGGLTGELFF.

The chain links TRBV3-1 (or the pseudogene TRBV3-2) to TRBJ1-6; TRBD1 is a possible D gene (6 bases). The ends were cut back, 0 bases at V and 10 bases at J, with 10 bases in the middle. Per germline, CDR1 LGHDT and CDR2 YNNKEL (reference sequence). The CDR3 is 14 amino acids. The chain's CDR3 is CASSQEGARSPLHF. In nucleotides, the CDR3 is TGTGCCAGCAGCCAAGAGGGGGCAAGGTCACCCCTCCACTTT.

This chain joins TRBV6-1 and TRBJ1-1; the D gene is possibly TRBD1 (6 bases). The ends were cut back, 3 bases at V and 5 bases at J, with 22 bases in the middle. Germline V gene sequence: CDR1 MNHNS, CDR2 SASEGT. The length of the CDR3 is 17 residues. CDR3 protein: CASSERVRAKRGTEAFF. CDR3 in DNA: TGTGCCAGCAGTGAGCGGGTCAGGGCCAAAAGGGGGACTGAAGCTTTCTTT.

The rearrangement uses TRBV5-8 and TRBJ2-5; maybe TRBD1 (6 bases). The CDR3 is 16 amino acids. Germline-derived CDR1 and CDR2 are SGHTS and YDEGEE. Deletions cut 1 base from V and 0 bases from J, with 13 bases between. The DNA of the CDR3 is TGTGCCAGCAGCTTGACAGGGCTTCTGTACCAAGAGACCCAGTACTTC. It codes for CASSLTGLLYQETQYF.

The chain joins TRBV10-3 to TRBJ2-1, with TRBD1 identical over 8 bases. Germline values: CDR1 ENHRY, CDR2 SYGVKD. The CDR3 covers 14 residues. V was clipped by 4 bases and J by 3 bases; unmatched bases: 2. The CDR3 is CAISGGQGYNEQFF. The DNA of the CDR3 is TGTGCCATCAGTGGCGGACAGGGCTACAATGAGCAGTTCTTC.